Detailed here is one T cell receptor (beta chain). The antigen is undetermined. This entry belongs to a study of T cell responses to AZD1222 COVID-19 vaccine. Libraries were prepared by immunoSEQ multiplex PCR; TCRdb keeps only in-frame clonotypes and omits some of them. Found here are 150,000 to 200,000 clones, 85% to 95% of them singletons; the top ten hold about 1.2%. General observations from the study: Compared with day 0, the breadth and depth of the Spike-specific TCR repertoire rose significantly after two doses of AZD1222.

Sequences were derived from peripheral blood, sampled on day 0 of AZD1222 vaccination. The sequence came from an adult in good health.

CDR3 sequence reads: CASTDENRGSYGYTF. The CDR3 nucleotides read TGTGCCAGCACCGACGAAAACAGGGGAAGTTATGGCTACACCTTC. This chain connects TRBV6-5 to TRBJ1-2, with 7 bases identical to TRBD1. The CDR3 covers 15 residues. Looked up from germline, CDR1 is MNHEY and CDR2 is SVGAGI. J lost 5 bases, V lost 7 bases, and 13 bases had no gene match.